One and the same sample provided the 16 T cell receptor beta chains below, sequenced in a study of T cell repertoires in ileal Crohn's disease. Here immunoSEQ multiplex PCR was the method, and the copy in TCRdb shows in-frame clones only, minus some. The table includes 13,000 to 15,000 clones, around four fifths detected once. Sequencing was performed on ileal tissue. These receptors all stem from an adult with Crohn's disease.

CDR3 DNA: TGTGCCAGCTCGGCTAGCCGGTCCACCGGGGAGCTGTTTTTT. Protein sequence: CASSASRSTGELFF. The V gene is TRBV6-4, the J gene TRBJ2-2, with TRBD2 as a possible D gene (5 bases). With 8 bases removed from V and 4 bases from J, the gap between germline ends came to 14 bases. Germline CDR1 is MRHNA and CDR2 is SNTAGT. The CDR3 extends over 14 amino acids.

CDR3 sequence: CAAGGPANEKLFF. The CDR3 DNA sequence: TGCGCCGCGGGGGGGCCGGCTAATGAAAAACTGTTTTTT. J is TRBJ1-4 and V is TRBV10-2; D may be TRBD1 (6 bases). Per the germline V gene, CDR1 is WSHSY and CDR2 is SAAADI. The ends were cut back, 11 bases at V and 3 bases at J, with 13 bases in the middle. The CDR3 covers 13 residues.

The chain links TRBV6-5 to TRBJ1-3; no definite D call. CDR1 and CDR2 (germline): MNHEY, SVGAGI. This CDR3 comprises 15 residues. Trimming removed 6 bases from V and 0 bases from J, with 12 bases in between. CDR3 coding DNA: TGTGCCAGCAGCATCGACACGAGCTCTGGAAACACCATATATTTT. Residues: CASSIDTSSGNTIYF.

CDR3 loop: CSSGSTYEQYF. CDR3 DNA sequence: TGCTCCTCTGGGAGTACCTACGAGCAGTACTTC. The chain is built from TRBV10-2 and TRBJ2-7, with a tentative D call TRBD2 (5 bases). The CDR3 runs 11 residues. The germline V gene has CDR1 WSHSY and CDR2 SAAADI.

This clone was seen a few times. The chain recombines TRBV4-3 with TRBJ1-1; unclear D gene. The CDR3 has 14 amino acids. CDR1 is LGHNA and CDR2 is YSLEER in the germline V gene. Deletions cut 0 bases from V and 8 bases from J, with 13 bases between. Here the CDR3 reads CASSQELGSGEAFF. The DNA of the CDR3 is TGCGCCAGCAGCCAAGAGCTAGGGAGCGGCGAAGCTTTCTTT.

The chain couples TRBV4-1 to TRBJ2-7; 9 bases line up with TRBD2. Germline CDR1 and CDR2: MGHRA and YSYEKL. This CDR3 is built from 15 residues. V lost 0 bases and J lost 4; bases outside the gene matches: 4. CDR3 residues: CASSQEPSGTYEQYF. The CDR3 DNA is TGCGCCAGCAGCCAAGAACCTAGCGGGACTTACGAGCAGTACTTC.

V gene TRBV9 combines with J gene TRBJ2-5; D possibly corresponds to TRBD2 (5 bases). The assigned J gene may be wrong: the sequence end matches TRBJ2-7 better. Germline CDR1 reads SGDLS; CDR2 reads YYNGEE. The CDR3 has 13 residues. The CDR3 DNA sequence: TGTGCCAGCAGCTATCGGGAATCCTACGAGCAGTACTTC. Translation gives CASSYRESYEQYF.

J is TRBJ2-3 and V is TRBV19, with 7 bases aligning to TRBD2. The ends lost 9 bases at V and 4 bases at J; junction bases unmatched: 13. CDR3 size: 15 residues. From germline, CDR1 is LNHDA and CDR2 SQIVND (reference sequence). CDR3 loop: CASKDRFGGADTQYF. CDR3 nucleotide sequence: TGTGCCAGCAAAGACCGTTTTGGGGGGGCAGATACGCAGTATTTT. The complete variable domain, with remaining parts taken from reference TRBV19 and TRBJ2-3, reads DGGITQSPKYLFRKEGQNVTLSCEQNLNHDAMYWYRQDPGQGLRLIYYSQIVNDFQKGDIAEGYSVSREKKESFPLTVTSAQKNPTAFYLCASKDRFGGADTQYFGPGTRLTVL.

The chain joins TRBV6-6 to TRBJ2-1; 9 nucleotides align to TRBD1. The CDR3 is 15 amino acids. The V segment lost 4 bases and the J segment 7 bases; nucleotides outside the gene matches: 8. The germline V gene has CDR1 MNHNY and CDR2 SVGAGI (reference sequence). The CDR3 DNA sequence: TGTGCCAGCAGTTTCAACGGACAGGGGTTGAATGAGCAGTTCTTC. This codes for CASSFNGQGLNEQFF.

About this clone: Other DNA sequences in this specimen translate into the identical CDR3. The chain joins TRBV30 to TRBJ2-3, with TRBD2 identical over 7 bases. The CDR3 totals 12 residues. V dropped 5 bases and J dropped 6; count of bases not matched to a gene: 5. In germline, CDR1 is GTSNPN, CDR2 SVGIG (reference sequence). CDR3 sequence reads: CAWDLGGDTQYF. Here the CDR3 DNA reads TGTGCCTGGGACTTGGGGGGGGATACGCAGTATTTT.

The genes are TRBV6-6 and TRBJ1-5, with 7 bases identical to TRBD1. The CDR3 covers 14 residues. Per the germline V gene, CDR1 is MNHNY and CDR2 is SVGAGI (reference sequence). J gave up 2 bases and V 6 bases, and 4 bases lay outside the gene matches. The CDR3 coding sequence is TGTGCCAGCAGAACAGGGGAGGGCAATCAGCCCCAGCATTTT. It yields the protein CASRTGEGNQPQHF.

The V call is TRBV7-2, the J call TRBJ1-2; TRBD1 matches at 10 bases. This CDR3 spans 16 amino acids. The ends lost 2 bases at V and 7 bases at J; junction bases unmatched: 10. Germline CDR1 SGHTA, CDR2 FQGNSA. CDR3: CASSLTRRQGASGYTF. DNA for the CDR3: TGTGCCAGCAGCTTAACCCGCAGACAGGGGGCCAGTGGCTACACCTTC.

The chain recombines TRBV6-1 with TRBJ2-5, with 9 bases lining up with TRBD2. The DNA end is more similar to TRBJ2-7, so the J call may be wrong. The CDR3 length is 12 residues. Germline CDR1 reads MNHNS; CDR2 reads SASEGT. The CDR3 nucleotides are TGTGCCAGCGCGGGAGGGGTTTACGAGCAGTACTTC. Translating it yields CASAGGVYEQYF.

V is TRBV7-2 and J is TRBJ1-2, with a possible D match to TRBD1 (5 bases). Germline V gene sequence: CDR1 SGHTA, CDR2 FQGNSA. The CDR3 is made up of 14 amino acids. V lost 1 base to trimming and J lost 2 bases, with 8 bases between them. The CDR3 DNA is TGTGCCAGCAGCTTAGGGGGCTCGAACTATGGCTACACCTTC. Translating it yields CASSLGGSNYGYTF.

Comments on this clone: One end of the junction varies from germline; a read error may be responsible. The chain recombines TRBV9 with TRBJ1-1; maybe TRBD1 (6 bases). Germline V gene sequence: CDR1 SGDLS, CDR2 YYNGEE. This CDR3 is 13 amino acids long. The CDR3 region has the DNA TGTGCCAGCAGCGTAGCGGTTGACAGGCGACTTTTTTTT. Residues: CASSVAVDRRLFF. Variable domain in full (rest from reference TRBV9 and TRBJ1-1): DSGVTQTPKHLITATGQRVTLRCSPRSGDLSVYWYQQSLDQGLQFLIQYYNGEERAKGNILERFSAQQFPDLHSELNLSSLELGDSALYFCASSVAVDRRLFFGQGTRLTVV.

This rearrangement joins TRBV21-1 to TRBJ2-7; the table calls TRBD1, which could not be checked here. TRBV21-1 represents a pseudogene. The CDR3 covers 17 residues. DNA for the CDR3: TGTGCCAGCAGCATGTGCCGCGGGACAGGGGACTCCTACGAGCAGTACTTC. It is translated as CASSMCRGTGDSYEQYF.